This TCR beta chain was recovered during a study of beta chain features in type 1 diabetes. The isolated RNA, all of it, was reverse transcribed, so expressed TCRB transcripts were what got sequenced. The data were produced by immunoSEQ multiplex PCR, yet TCRdb's version contains in-frame clones alone and is incomplete. The sample records 300,000 to 350,000 clones, approximately 8.2% being singletons. The V end lost 1 base, the J end lost 0 bases, and 15 bases lay between the germline ends. Germline V gene sequence: CDR1 SEHNR, CDR2 FQNEAQ (reference sequence). The CDR3 runs to 18 residues. This clone has only a few counts.

The rearrangement uses TRBV7-9 and TRBJ1-4; TRBD1 might be the D (5 bases). This TCR was sampled from a woman younger than 30 in good health. Sequencing was done on a sample of central memory CD4+ T cells from blood. CDR3: CASSLGSSGKPTNEKLFF. The CDR3 nucleotides are TGTGCCAGCAGCTTAGGCTCCTCAGGGAAACCAACTAATGAAAAACTGTTTTTT.